These 27 T cell receptor beta chains originate from one sample sequenced in a study of shared clonotypes between healthy human individuals. The protocol was immunoSEQ multiplex PCR, while the TCRdb copy is restricted to in-frame clones and leaves out a portion. This table holds under 2,500,000 clones, almost 96% found once. The sample was naive CD4+ T cells sorted from blood. Subset meaning: CD45RA+ positively selected. Every receptor here comes from a man aged 18-30 years in good health.

This clone occurred a few times. V gene TRBV5-4 combines with J gene TRBJ2-7; 9 bases agree with TRBD2. V shed 1 base and J 6 bases; nucleotides not matched to a gene: 8. The CDR3 contains 15 residues. Germline V gene lookup returns CDR1 SGHNT and CDR2 YYREEE (reference sequence). The CDR3 loop reads CASSLPGLANIEQYF. In DNA, the CDR3 is TGTGCCAGCAGCTTGCCGGGACTAGCCAATATCGAGCAGTACTTC.

This clone was detected a few times. The sample has other DNA sequences that encode this CDR3 too. The chain couples TRBV5-1 to TRBJ1-4, with TRBD1 identical over 11 bases. CDR3 size: 16 residues. Germline V gene lookup returns CDR1 SGHRS and CDR2 YFSETQ. Trimming took 4 bases from V and 0 from J; bases not matched to a gene: 2. For the CDR3, the DNA is TGCGCCAGCAGCCCGGGACAGGGGGCAACTAATGAAAAACTGTTTTTT. Translation: CASSPGQGATNEKLFF. The variable domain in full, completed from reference TRBV5-1 and TRBJ1-4, reads KAGVTQTPRYLIKTRGQQVTLSCSPISGHRSVSWYQQTPGQGLQFLFEYFSETQRNKGNFPGRFSGRQFSNSRSEMNVSTLELGDSALYLCASSPGQGATNEKLFFGSGTQLSVL.

The chain joins TRBV19 to TRBJ1-2; 10 nucleotides align to TRBD1. The J segment lost 3 bases and the V segment lost 4 bases, leaving 11 bases of the junction unmatched. This CDR3 is 17 amino acids long. CDR1 and CDR2 from the germline V gene are LNHDA and SQIVND (reference sequence). DNA for the CDR3: TGTGCCAGTAGTACCGAGGGACAGGGGAGGCTCTACTATGGCTACACCTTC. Its protein is CASSTEGQGRLYYGYTF.

This rearrangement joins TRBV11-2 to TRBJ1-4; perhaps TRBD1 as D (5 bases). There are 15 residues in the CDR3. Deletions cut 5 bases from V and 6 bases from J, with 16 bases between. In germline, CDR1 is SGHAT, CDR2 FQNNGV. CDR3 coding DNA: TGTGCCAGCAGCCCCCTCGGGGGGAGGGATGAAAAACTGTTTTTT. This sequence encodes CASSPLGGRDEKLFF.

On this clone itself: The same CDR3 is also encoded by other DNA sequences in this sample. The V call is TRBV5-1, the J call TRBJ2-3; D might be TRBD1 (6 bases). The ends were cut back, 2 bases at V and 5 bases at J, with 9 bases in the middle. The CDR3 consists of 13 residues. Germline values: CDR1 SGHRS, CDR2 YFSETQ. CDR3 amino acids: CASSFPGVDTQYF. The CDR3 coding sequence is TGCGCCAGCAGCTTCCCAGGGGTAGATACGCAGTATTTT.

The chain joins TRBV18 to TRBJ1-1; 7 bases are a match to TRBD1. With V trimmed by 3 bases and J by 2 bases, 9 bases remained unmatched. Germline CDR1 and CDR2: KGHSH and LQKENI. The CDR3 extends over 16 amino acids. In DNA, the CDR3 is TGTGCCAGCTCACCTCTCCAGGGGGAAACAAACACTGAAGCTTTCTTT. Protein sequence: CASSPLQGETNTEAFF.

A remark on this clone: This same CDR3 is encoded by further DNA sequences in the sample. The V and J genes are TRBV5-1 and TRBJ1-4, with D perhaps matching TRBD1 (6 bases). The CDR3 consists of 15 residues. The germline V gene has CDR1 SGHRS and CDR2 YFSETQ. V lost 0 bases, J lost 8 bases, and 14 bases lay in between. The CDR3 region has the DNA TGCGCCAGCAGCTTGGTCCAGGGGCTGGGCGAAAAACTGTTTTTT. Encoded protein: CASSLVQGLGEKLFF.

The J gene is TRBJ1-4, the V gene TRBV15, with a weak D call TRBD1 (6 bases). Trimming removed 3 bases from V and 3 bases from J, with 11 bases in between. The CDR3 contains 15 residues. Germline V lookup: CDR1 LNHNV, CDR2 YYDKDF (reference sequence). The CDR3: CATSRVGAPNEKLFF. As DNA, the CDR3 is TGTGCCACCAGCAGGGTGGGGGCACCTAATGAAAAACTGTTTTTT.

The V and J genes are TRBV27 and TRBJ2-7, with TRBD2 identical over 7 bases. Germline V CDR1 and CDR2: MNHEY, SMNVEV (reference sequence). V shed 4 bases and J 6 bases; nucleotides not matched to a gene: 15. This CDR3 comprises 16 residues. This CDR3 is CASSSSSGGRAGEQYF. CDR3 nucleotide sequence: TGTGCCAGCAGTTCGAGTTCGGGGGGAAGGGCTGGCGAGCAGTACTTC.

V gene TRBV6-1 combines with J gene TRBJ1-1; D unresolved. Trimming left V 4 bases short and J 0 bases short, with 12 bases between. Germline CDR1 and CDR2: MNHNS and SASEGT. The CDR3 sequence is 15 residues long. CDR3 region: CASSALVGVNTEAFF. In DNA, the CDR3 is TGTGCCAGCAGTGCATTGGTAGGCGTGAACACTGAAGCTTTCTTT.

The gene calls are TRBV5-1 and TRBJ2-2; 9 bases map to TRBD2. Germline CDR1 is SGHRS and CDR2 is YFSETQ. After removal of 5 bases from V and 5 bases from J, the junction contained 16 bases not matched to a gene. CDR3 length: 18 residues. Here the CDR3 reads CASSASTSGPLRTGELFF. CDR3 DNA: TGCGCCAGCAGTGCTTCGACTAGCGGACCCCTACGGACCGGGGAGCTGTTTTTT.

The V call is TRBV19, the J call TRBJ2-7, with D possibly matching TRBD2 (5 bases). Trimming shortened V by 2 bases and J by 3 bases, and 14 bases separated the two germline ends. Germline CDR1 and CDR2: LNHDA and SQIVND (reference sequence). CDR3 length equals 15 residues. This chain's CDR3 is CASSIRPVGGYEQYF. CDR3 DNA sequence: TGTGCCAGTAGTATAAGGCCAGTCGGAGGCTACGAGCAGTACTTC.

The chain employs TRBV6-1 and TRBJ1-1; a weak D match, TRBD1 (5 bases). This CDR3 comprises 14 residues. Germline assignment: CDR1 MNHNS and CDR2 SASEGT. The V and J ends lost 10 bases and 6 bases respectively, with 21 bases between them. This chain's CDR3 is CATLGPVAYSEAFF. DNA for the CDR3: TGTGCCACATTGGGACCTGTGGCTTATTCTGAAGCTTTCTTT.

The chain joins TRBV9 to TRBJ1-2; 7 bases are a match to TRBD1. This CDR3 spans 13 amino acids. Trimming removed 4 bases from V and 8 bases from J; junction bases left unmatched: 8. The germline V gene has CDR1 SGDLS and CDR2 YYNGEE. CDR3 nucleotide sequence: TGTGCCAGCAGCCCCCAAGGGGGCGGGGGCTACACCTTC. It is translated as CASSPQGGGGYTF.

The CDR3 spells CASSVGEGARVYGYTF. CDR3 in DNA: TGTGCCAGCAGCGTAGGTGAGGGGGCGAGGGTCTATGGCTACACCTTC. The chain employs TRBV9 and TRBJ1-2; 7 nucleotides line up with TRBD1. V lost 0 bases to trimming and J lost 4 bases; unmatched junction nucleotides: 9. The germline V gene encodes CDR1 SGDLS and CDR2 YYNGEE. CDR3 size: 16 residues.

The V call is TRBV7-2, the J call TRBJ2-7; D gene unclear. CDR3 length equals 11 residues. CDR1 is SGHTA, CDR2 FQGNSA, per germline. V shed 7 bases and J shed 2 bases, with 6 bases lying between them. The CDR3 nucleotides read TGTGCCAGCACCAATGCCTACGAGCAGTACTTC. It encodes CASTNAYEQYF.

This clone was picked up one time. The chain recombines TRBV27 with TRBJ1-2, with TRBD1 matching over 9 bases. Germline CDR1 and CDR2: MNHEY and SMNVEV (reference sequence). V lost 6 bases to trimming and J lost 0 bases; unmatched junction nucleotides: 11. CDR3 length equals 17 residues. The chain's CDR3 is CASSRADRGYSNYGYTF. As DNA, the CDR3 is TGTGCCAGCAGCCGAGCGGACAGGGGTTATTCTAACTATGGCTACACCTTC.

As regards this clone: This same CDR3 is encoded by further DNA sequences in the sample. The J gene is TRBJ2-7, the V gene TRBV5-6; 9 bases agree with TRBD1. V lost 3 bases to trimming and J lost 3 bases; unmatched junction nucleotides: 4. The CDR3 contains 14 residues. CDR1 is SGHDT and CDR2 is YYEEEE in the germline V gene. The DNA for the CDR3 is TGTGCCAGCAGCTGGGGACAGGGTGGCTACGAGCAGTACTTC. This encodes CASSWGQGGYEQYF.

The chain couples TRBV5-1 to TRBJ2-5, with a tentative D call TRBD1 (6 bases). Trimming removed 4 bases at V and 2 bases at J, with 12 bases between. The CDR3 has 14 amino acids. The germline V gene encodes CDR1 SGHRS and CDR2 YFSETQ. The CDR3 nucleotides read TGCGCCAGCAGCGGCGGACAGCCTCAAGAGACCCAGTACTTC. Residues: CASSGGQPQETQYF. The variable domain in full, completed from reference TRBV5-1 and TRBJ2-5, reads KAGVTQTPRYLIKTRGQQVTLSCSPISGHRSVSWYQQTPGQGLQFLFEYFSETQRNKGNFPGRFSGRQFSNSRSEMNVSTLELGDSALYLCASSGGQPQETQYFGPGTRLLVL.

This sequence joins TRBV4-1 and TRBJ1-6; D is uncertain. The CDR3 is 15 amino acids. V was cut by 1 base and J by 4 bases, with 8 bases left in between. Germline assignment: CDR1 MGHRA and CDR2 YSYEKL. CDR3 in DNA: TGCGCCAGCAGCCAAGGACAAGTTTATAATTCACCCCTCCACTTT. This encodes CASSQGQVYNSPLHF.

As for this clone: Additional DNA sequences in this sample encode the identical CDR3. The rearrangement uses TRBV30 and TRBJ2-2, with D possibly TRBD1 on 5 matching bases. The V gene's germline CDR1 is GTSNPN and CDR2 SVGIG (reference sequence). The germline V and J ends were trimmed by 3 bases and 1 base, with 6 bases remaining between them. The CDR3 consists of 13 residues. The CDR3 reads CAWRGQNTGELFF. The CDR3 DNA follows: TGTGCCTGGAGAGGACAGAACACCGGGGAGCTGTTTTTT.

The genes are TRBV10-3 and TRBJ1-2, with D uncertain. Germline V gene lookup returns CDR1 ENHRY and CDR2 SYGVKD. Trimming stripped 2 bases from V and 4 bases from J, with 11 bases between. The CDR3 consists of 14 residues. CDR3 residues: CAISEKNGSYGYTF. The DNA of the CDR3 is TGTGCCATCAGTGAGAAAAATGGGAGCTATGGCTACACCTTC.

Comments on this clone: This sample includes further DNA sequences coding for the same CDR3. DNA of the CDR3: TGTGCCAGCACCGGACAGGGGGGTGAAAAACTGTTTTTT. Its protein product is CASTGQGGEKLFF. This chain links TRBV2 with TRBJ1-4, with 10 bases identical to TRBD1. The CDR3 covers 13 residues. The V and J ends lost 7 bases and 7 bases, in that order; junction bases with no gene match: 3. Germline CDR1 SNHLY, CDR2 FYNNEI.

The chain is built from TRBV25-1 and TRBJ2-2; D ambiguous. The V end lost 5 bases, the J end lost 1 base, and 8 bases lay between the germline ends. Germline V gene lookup returns CDR1 MGHDK and CDR2 SYGVNS. The CDR3 has 14 amino acids. CDR3 protein: CASSPRQNTGELFF. CDR3 bases: TGTGCCAGCAGTCCCCGACAGAACACCGGGGAGCTGTTTTTT.

The genes are TRBV27 and TRBJ1-6; possibly TRBD1 for D (5 bases). Germline V gives CDR1 MNHEY, CDR2 SMNVEV (reference sequence). V was clipped by 5 bases and J by 11 bases, with 16 bases between them. The CDR3 runs to 14 residues. The CDR3: CASSKDTHETPLHF. Here the CDR3 DNA reads TGTGCCAGCAGTAAGGACACCCATGAGACACCCCTCCACTTT.

CDR3 residues: CASSLAGRNIQYF. The CDR3 DNA is TGTGCCAGCAGCTTGGCAGGGCGCAACATTCAGTACTTC. This rearrangement joins TRBV5-4 to TRBJ2-4, with D perhaps matching TRBD1 (5 bases). Germline V gene sequence: CDR1 SGHNT, CDR2 YYREEE (reference sequence). Deletions cut 0 bases from V and 7 bases from J, with 8 bases between. The CDR3 is 13 residues long.

In the case of this clone: Just one base apart from a much larger clone, this may be a read error. Other nucleotide sequences in the sample specify the same CDR3. The gene calls are TRBV20-1 and TRBJ2-5, with no clear D. V was pared by 2 bases and J by 4 bases, with 2 bases between. The CDR3 contains 10 residues. Germline-derived CDR1 and CDR2 are DFQATT and SNEGSKA (reference sequence). CDR3 region: CSARRETQYF. DNA for the CDR3: TGCAGTGCTAGACGAGAGACCCAGTACTTC.